This TCR beta chain was sequenced during a study of cytomegalovirus exposure and HLA in healthy donors. Study-level information: Of all 400 or so donors who were genotyped, around 82% belonged to the Caucasian-associated ancestry cluster. Regarding the study as a whole: Later analysis showed most CMV-associated TCR beta chains appearing HLA-restricted. It was reportedly the case that the classifier diagnosed cytomegalovirus status with high specificity and sensitivity. Presence/absence analyses treated sequencing depth as roughly uniform across donors.

The PCR contained 60 Vbeta and 13 Jbeta primers. TCRdb's copy holds only in-frame clones and misses some; the assay was immunoSEQ multiplex PCR. The sample lists some 96,000 clones; less than 85% were seen once. This CDR3 has 13 residues. Germline assignment: CDR1 MDHEN and CDR2 SYDVKM. Trimming stripped 10 bases from V and 3 bases from J, with 16 bases between. Notes on this clone: What it recognizes is unknown.

This clonotype originated in a woman aged 55-70 years in good health and CMV-seropositive. Specimen: PBMCs. This chain uses TRBV28 with TRBJ2-7; TRBD1 might be the D (6 bases). The CDR3 spells CATKDRMIYEQYF. The CDR3 region has the DNA TGTGCCACCAAGGACAGAATGATCTACGAGCAGTACTTC.